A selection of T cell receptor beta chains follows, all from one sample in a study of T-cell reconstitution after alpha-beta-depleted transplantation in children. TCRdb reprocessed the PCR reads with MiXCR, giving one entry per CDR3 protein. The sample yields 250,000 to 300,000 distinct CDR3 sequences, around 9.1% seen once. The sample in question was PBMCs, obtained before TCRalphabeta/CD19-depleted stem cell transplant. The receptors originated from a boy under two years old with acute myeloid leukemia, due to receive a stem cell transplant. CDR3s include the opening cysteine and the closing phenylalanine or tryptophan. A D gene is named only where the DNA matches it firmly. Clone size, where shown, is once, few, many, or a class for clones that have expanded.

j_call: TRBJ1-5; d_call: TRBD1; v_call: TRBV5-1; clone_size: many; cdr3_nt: TGCGCCAGCAGCTTTGGGACCGGACAGGGGCAGCCCCAGCATTTT; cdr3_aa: CASSFGTGQGQPQHF
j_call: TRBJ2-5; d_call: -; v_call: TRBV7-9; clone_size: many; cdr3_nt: TGTGCCAGCAGCTTAGGTGGCATCGCTCAAGAGACCCAGTACTTC; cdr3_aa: CASSLGGIAQETQYF
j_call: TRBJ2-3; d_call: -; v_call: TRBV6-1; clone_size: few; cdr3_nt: TGTGCCGTTGGGCGAGGCAGCCGCACAGATACGCAGTATTTT; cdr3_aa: CAVGRGSRTDTQYF
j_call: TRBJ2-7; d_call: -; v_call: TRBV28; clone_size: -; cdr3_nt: TGTGCCAGCAGTTTTCCCGAGTACGAGCAGTACTTC; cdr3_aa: CASSFPEYEQYF
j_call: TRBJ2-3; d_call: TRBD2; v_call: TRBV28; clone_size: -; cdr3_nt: TGTGCCAGCAGTTCCGGGGGGGAGGTGACAGATACGCAGTATTTT; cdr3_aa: CASSSGGEVTDTQYF
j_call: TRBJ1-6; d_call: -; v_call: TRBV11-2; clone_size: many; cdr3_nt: TGTGCCAGCAGCTTAGAAGCGGGTTATTCACCCCTCCACTTT; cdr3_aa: CASSLEAGYSPLHF
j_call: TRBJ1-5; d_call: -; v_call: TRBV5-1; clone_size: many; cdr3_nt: TGCGCCAGCAGCGGCGGGACGGATCAGCCCCAGCATTTT; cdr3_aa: CASSGGTDQPQHF
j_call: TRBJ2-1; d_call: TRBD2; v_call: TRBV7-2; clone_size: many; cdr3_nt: TGTGCCAATTCACTAGCGGGAGTTTCCCCCTCCTACAATGAGCAGTTCTTC; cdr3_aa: CANSLAGVSPSYNEQFF
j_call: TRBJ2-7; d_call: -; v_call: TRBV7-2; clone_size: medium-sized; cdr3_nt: TGTGCCAGCAGCTTATTGGGCGCCTACGAGCAGTACTTC; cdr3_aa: CASSLLGAYEQYF
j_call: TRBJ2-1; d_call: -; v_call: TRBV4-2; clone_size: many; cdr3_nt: TGTGCCAGCAGCCAAGATAAGTACAGGGTCGGTGAGCAGTTCTTC; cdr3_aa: CASSQDKYRVGEQFF
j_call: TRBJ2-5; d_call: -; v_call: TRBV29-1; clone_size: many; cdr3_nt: TGCAGCGTTGATACCCCACCGGGGCCCCAGTACTTC; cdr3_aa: CSVDTPPGPQYF
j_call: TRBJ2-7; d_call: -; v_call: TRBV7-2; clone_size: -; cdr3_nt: TGTGCCAGCAGCTTAGGCCCAGCCAACTACGAGCAGTACTTC; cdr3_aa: CASSLGPANYEQYF
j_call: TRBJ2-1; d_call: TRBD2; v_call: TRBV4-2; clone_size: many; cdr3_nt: TGTGCCAGCAGCCAAGAGGACGCGGGGGGGCCTTGGACCTACAATGAGCAGTTCTTC; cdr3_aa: CASSQEDAGGPWTYNEQFF
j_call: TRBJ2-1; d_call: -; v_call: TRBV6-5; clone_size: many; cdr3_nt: TGTGCCAGCAGTTACTCGACGAGCGACTCCTACAATGAGCAGTTCTTC; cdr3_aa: CASSYSTSDSYNEQFF
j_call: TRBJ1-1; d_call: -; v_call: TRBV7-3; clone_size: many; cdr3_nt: TGTGCCAGCAGCTTAGGAGCGTACACTGAAGCTTTCTTT; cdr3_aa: CASSLGAYTEAFF
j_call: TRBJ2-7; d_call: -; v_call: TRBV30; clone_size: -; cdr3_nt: TGTGCCTTAGACGAGCAGTACTTC; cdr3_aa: CALDEQYF
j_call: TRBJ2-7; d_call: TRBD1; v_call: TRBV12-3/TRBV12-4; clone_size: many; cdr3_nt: TGTGCCAGCAGCCAGACAGGGGCGAGACTTTACGAGCAGTACTTC; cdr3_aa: CASSQTGARLYEQYF
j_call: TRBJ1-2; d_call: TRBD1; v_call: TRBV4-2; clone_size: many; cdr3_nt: TGTGCCAGCAGCCAGGGGTGGGACAGTAACTATGGCTACACCTTC; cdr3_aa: CASSQGWDSNYGYTF
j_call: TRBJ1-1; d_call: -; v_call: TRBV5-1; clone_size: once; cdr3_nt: TGCGCCAGCAGCTTGGTCCTTTCAGTGGGCGTGGAAGCTTTCTTT; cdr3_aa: CASSLVLSVGVEAFF
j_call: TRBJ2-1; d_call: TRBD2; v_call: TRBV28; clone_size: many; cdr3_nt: TGTGCCAGCACAGCATCCGGGACTAGCGGGAGGCCCTCCTATAGTGAGCAGTTCTTC; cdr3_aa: CASTASGTSGRPSYSEQFF
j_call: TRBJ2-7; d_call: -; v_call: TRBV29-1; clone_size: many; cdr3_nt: TGCAGCGTTGAAGGGGGGACCTACTACGAGCAGTACTTC; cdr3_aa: CSVEGGTYYEQYF
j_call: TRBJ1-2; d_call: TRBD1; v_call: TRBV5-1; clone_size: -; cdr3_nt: TGCGCCAGCAAGTGGACAGGGATGGAGCATGGCTACACCTTC; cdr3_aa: CASKWTGMEHGYTF
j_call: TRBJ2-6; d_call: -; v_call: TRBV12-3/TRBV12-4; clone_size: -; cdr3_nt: TGTGCCAGCACCACCCACCTGGGCTGGGCCAACGTCCTGACTTTC; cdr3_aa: CASTTHLGWANVLTF
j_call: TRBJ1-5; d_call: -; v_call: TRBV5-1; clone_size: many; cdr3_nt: TGCGCCAGCAGCTGGACAGTCAATCAGCCCCAGCATTTT; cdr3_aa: CASSWTVNQPQHF
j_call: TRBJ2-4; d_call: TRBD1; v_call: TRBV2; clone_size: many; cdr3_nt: TGTGCCAGCAGCGAGGGACAGGGAGGAAACATTCAGTACTTC; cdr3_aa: CASSEGQGGNIQYF
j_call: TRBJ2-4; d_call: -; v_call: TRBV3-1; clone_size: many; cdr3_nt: TGTGCCAGCAGCCAAGATTGGAGGAGGGTACAAAACATTCAGTACTTC; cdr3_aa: CASSQDWRRVQNIQYF
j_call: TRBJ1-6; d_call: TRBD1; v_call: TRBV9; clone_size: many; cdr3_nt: TGTGCCAGCAGCGCTGGGACAGGGTATAATTCACCCCTCCACTTT; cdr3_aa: CASSAGTGYNSPLHF
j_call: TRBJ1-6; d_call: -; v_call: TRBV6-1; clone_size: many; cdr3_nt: TGTGCCAGCAGTGAAAGTTTAAATTCACCCCTCCACTTT; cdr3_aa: CASSESLNSPLHF
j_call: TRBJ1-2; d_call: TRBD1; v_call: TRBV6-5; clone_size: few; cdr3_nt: TGTGCCAGCAGACCAGGGGGCGGCTATGGCTACACCTTC; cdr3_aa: CASRPGGGYGYTF
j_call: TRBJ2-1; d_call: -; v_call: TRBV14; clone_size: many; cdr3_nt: TGTGCCAGCAGCCAAAGACCGGCATACAATGAGCAGTTCTTC; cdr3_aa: CASSQRPAYNEQFF
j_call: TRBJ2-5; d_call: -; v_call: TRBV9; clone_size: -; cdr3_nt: TGTGCCAGCAGCGTCACAGGGCGACCGGAGACCCAGTACTTC; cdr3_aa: CASSVTGRPETQYF
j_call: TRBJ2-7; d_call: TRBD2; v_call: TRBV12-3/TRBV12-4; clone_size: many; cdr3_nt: TGTGCCAGCAGCCCGAGACTAGCGGGAGGCCCCTACGAGCAGTACTTC; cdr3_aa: CASSPRLAGGPYEQYF
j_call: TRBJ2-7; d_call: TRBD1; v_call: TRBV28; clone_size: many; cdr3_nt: TGTGCCAGCAGTCTGGGACGAACAGGGGCCTACGAGCAGTACTTC; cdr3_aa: CASSLGRTGAYEQYF
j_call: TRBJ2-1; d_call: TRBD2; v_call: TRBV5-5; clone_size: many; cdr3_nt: TGTGCCAGCAGCTTCCGGCTAGCGGCCTACAATGAGCAGTTCTTC; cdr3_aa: CASSFRLAAYNEQFF
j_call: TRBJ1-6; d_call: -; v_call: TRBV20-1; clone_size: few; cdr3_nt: TGCAGTGCTAGTGGACCCAATTCACCCCTCCACTTT; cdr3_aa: CSASGPNSPLHF
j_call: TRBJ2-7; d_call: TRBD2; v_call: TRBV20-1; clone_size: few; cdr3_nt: TGCAGTGCTAGATGGCGGGAGACTTACGAGCAGTACTTC; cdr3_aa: CSARWRETYEQYF
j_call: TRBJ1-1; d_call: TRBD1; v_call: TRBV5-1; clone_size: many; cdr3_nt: TGCGCCAGCAGCCAGAGGACAGGATCGAACACTGAAGCTTTCTTT; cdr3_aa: CASSQRTGSNTEAFF
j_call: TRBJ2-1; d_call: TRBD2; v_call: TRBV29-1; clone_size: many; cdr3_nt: TGCAGCGTCGGGACTAGCGGGAGTATTAACAATGAGCAGTTCTTC; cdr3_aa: CSVGTSGSINNEQFF
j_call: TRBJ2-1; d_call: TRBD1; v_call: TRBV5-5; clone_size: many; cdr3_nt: TGTGCCAGCAGCTCGGACAGGATATCGAACGATGAGCAGTTCTTC; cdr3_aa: CASSSDRISNDEQFF
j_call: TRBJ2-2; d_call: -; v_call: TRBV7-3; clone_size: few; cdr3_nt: TGTGCCAGCAGCTTTTCACGGGAAACGGGGAACACCGGGGAGCTGTTTTTT; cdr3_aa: CASSFSRETGNTGELFF
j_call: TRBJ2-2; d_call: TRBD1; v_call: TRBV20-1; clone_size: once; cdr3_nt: TGCAGTGCTCGGGACAGTCGGTGCACCGGGGAGCTGTTTTTT; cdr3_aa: CSARDSRCTGELFF
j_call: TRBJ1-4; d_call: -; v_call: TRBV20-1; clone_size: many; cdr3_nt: TGCAGTGCTAGCCTCTCAACTAATGAAAAACTGTTTTTT; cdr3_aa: CSASLSTNEKLFF
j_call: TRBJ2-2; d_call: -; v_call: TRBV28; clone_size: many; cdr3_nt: TGTGCCAGCAGTTTTCGGGCGAACACCGGGGAGCTGTTTTTT; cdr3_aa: CASSFRANTGELFF
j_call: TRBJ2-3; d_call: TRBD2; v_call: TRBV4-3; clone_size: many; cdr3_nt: TGCGCCAGCAGCCAGGGGACTAGCGGGAGAGTTGGAGCGGATACGCAGTATTTT; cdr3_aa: CASSQGTSGRVGADTQYF
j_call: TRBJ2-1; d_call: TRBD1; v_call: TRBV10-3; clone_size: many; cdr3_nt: TGTGCCATCAGTGACCCCGGGACAGGGGGCGCGGGAGGGGAGCAGTTCTTC; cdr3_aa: CAISDPGTGGAGGEQFF
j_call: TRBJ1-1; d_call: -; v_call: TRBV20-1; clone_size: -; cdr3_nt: TGCAGTGCCCGGACAGACGAAGCTTTCTTT; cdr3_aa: CSARTDEAFF
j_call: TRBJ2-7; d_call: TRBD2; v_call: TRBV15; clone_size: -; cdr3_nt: TGTGCCACCAGCAGAGGAACAGCGGGAGTAAACGAGCAGTACTTC; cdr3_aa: CATSRGTAGVNEQYF
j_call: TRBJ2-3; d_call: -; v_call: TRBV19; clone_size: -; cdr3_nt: TGTGCCAGTAGTATAGATATGAGACAGTTCACCACAGATACGCAGTATTTT; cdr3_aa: CASSIDMRQFTTDTQYF
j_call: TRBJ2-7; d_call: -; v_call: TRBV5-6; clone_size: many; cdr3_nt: TGTGCCAGCAGCTTGCCTACAGGGTACGAGCAGTACTTC; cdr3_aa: CASSLPTGYEQYF
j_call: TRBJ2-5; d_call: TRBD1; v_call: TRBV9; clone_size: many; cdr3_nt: TGTGCCAGCAGCGGGACAGGGGGCGCCTTTAAGACCCAGTACTTC; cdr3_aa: CASSGTGGAFKTQYF
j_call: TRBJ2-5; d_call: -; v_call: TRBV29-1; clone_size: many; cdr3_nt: TGCAGCGTTGAGGAGTGGCCCCAAGAGACCCAGTACTTC; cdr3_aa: CSVEEWPQETQYF
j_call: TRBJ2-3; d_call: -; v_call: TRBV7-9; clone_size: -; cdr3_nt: TGTGCCAGCAGCTTAGCGGGGCGCCGCACAGATACGCAGTATTTT; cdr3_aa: CASSLAGRRTDTQYF
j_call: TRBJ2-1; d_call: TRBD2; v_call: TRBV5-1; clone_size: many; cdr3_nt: TGCGCCAGCAGCCCGCGGACTAGCGGGAGGGCGAGACTGAATGAGCAGTTCTTC; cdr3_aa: CASSPRTSGRARLNEQFF
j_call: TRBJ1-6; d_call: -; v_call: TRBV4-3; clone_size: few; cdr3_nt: TGCGCCAGCAGCCAAGACGAAATACGGGGTACCAATTCACCCCTCCACTTT; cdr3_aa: CASSQDEIRGTNSPLHF
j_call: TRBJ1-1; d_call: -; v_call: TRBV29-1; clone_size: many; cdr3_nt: TGCAGCGTTGAGGGCGTGGCAGGGGAAGGCAAAGCTGAAGCTTTCTTT; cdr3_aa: CSVEGVAGEGKAEAFF